Detailed here is one T cell receptor (beta chain). As yet, its antigen is unknown. The sample comes from a study of PD-1 blockade in classical Hodgkin lymphoma. General observations from the study: Reports described newly diagnosed patients as having lower baseline TCR diversity than healthy donors. Possibly reflecting disease activity or prior therapy, repertoire differences have causes that remain undefined. The CD4+ diversity rise by C4D1 was clearest in complete responders.

As to time point: cycle 4 day 1 (C4D1), after less than 7 weeks of nivolumab. In every patient, relapse followed autologous stem cell transplantation, while exposure to brentuximab vedotin differed. Thawed PBMCs underwent magnetic negative selection to yield purified CD4+ T cells. This table comes from immunoSEQ multiplex PCR, and its TCRdb copy is limited to in-frame clones, with some not included. The data show around 17,000 clones, with 65% to 80% seen just once and about 2% held by the top ten. The sample was CD4+ T cells from blood, taken before the fourth cycle of nivolumab. This clonotype was obtained from a human donor with classical Hodgkin lymphoma.

The CDR3, as DNA: TGTGCCAGCAGTCTTCTTGGGCGCGAGCAGTACTTC. Translating it yields CASSLLGREQYF. The J gene is TRBJ2-7, the V gene TRBV28; D gene ambiguous. Trimming pared 5 bases from V and 6 bases from J, leaving 11 bases between. The CDR3 has 12 amino acids. Germline CDR1 reads MDHEN; CDR2 reads SYDVKM. The complete variable domain, with remaining parts taken from reference TRBV28 and TRBJ2-7, reads DVKVTQSSRYLVKRTGEKVFLECVQDMDHENMFWYRQDPGLGLRLIYFSYDVKMKEKGDIPEGYSVSREKKERFSLILESASTNQTSMYLCASSLLGREQYFGPGTRLTVT.